This TCR beta chain was recovered during a study of vaccination and CD4 T cells after COVID-19. Background on the study: Nasal swab PCR detected SARS-CoV-2 in convalescent patients, who comprised eight to ten mild cases and one severe case.

Concerning this clonotype: Its target is not known.

Oncomine TCR Beta short-read sequencing was applied to DNA from cultured CD4+ T cells. Using its own MiXCR run on the PCR reads, TCRdb lists one record per CDR3 protein. This repertoire shows some 19,000 distinct CDR3 sequences, over 45% found once; its top ten account for 4%. CDR3 length: 15 residues. Germline CDR1 reads DFQATT; CDR2 reads SNEGSKA (reference sequence). V lost 6 bases, J lost 1 base, and 17 bases lay in between. The treatment: roughly 10-day PBMC culture with coronavirus spike peptide pools or control peptides (ViraFEST assay). The sequence derives from a human donor who had recovered from COVID-19. Sequenced material: CD4+ T cells from blood, cultured in vitro. V is TRBV20-1 and J is TRBJ2-3; D unclear. CDR3 DNA sequence: TGCAGTGCCACCTCACTCCCCTCGGGCACAGATACGCAGTATTTT. Translated, it gives CSATSLPSGTDTQYF.